Presented here are 8 T cell receptor beta chains from one specimen sequenced in a study of OX40 agonist ivuxolimab in advanced cancers. TCRdb's copy holds only in-frame clones and misses some; the assay was immunoSEQ multiplex PCR. The sample contains roughly 67,000 clones, approximately 92% of which appear only once. Sequenced material: CD4+ or CD8+ T cells sorted from blood, taken in a trial of the OX40 agonist ivuxolimab. The receptors derive from an adult with an advanced solid tumor such as melanoma, head and neck, liver or kidney cancer.

This clone was counted a single time. CDR3 in DNA: TGTGCCAGTACTAAGGTGGGCGGCCACGAGCAGTACTTC. Its translation is CASTKVGGHEQYF. The J gene is TRBJ2-7, the V gene TRBV7-9; D uncertain. V gave up 9 bases and J gave up 5 bases, with 17 bases separating them. Germline V gene sequence: CDR1 SEHNR, CDR2 FQNEAQ (reference sequence). The CDR3 totals 13 residues.

The CDR3 nucleotides read TGTGCCAGAAGCTGGGCGACCGGGACAGGGGTTAGGACTGAAGCTTTCTTT. Translation: CARSWATGTGVRTEAFF. The chain links TRBV5-3 to TRBJ1-1; 10 bases are shared with TRBD1. TRBV5-3 is known as an ORF, though its function is uncertain. The CDR3 has 17 amino acids. The trim removed 3 bases at V and 5 bases at J, leaving 13 bases unmatched.

The genes are TRBV10-2 and TRBJ2-3; 9 positions agree with TRBD1. The CDR3 has 13 residues. The germline V gene has CDR1 WSHSY and CDR2 SAAADI. V shed 9 bases, J shed 4 bases, and the junction held 5 bases outside the gene matches. CDR3 sequence: CARAQGASDTQYF. CDR3 DNA sequence: TGCGCCAGGGCACAGGGGGCCTCAGATACGCAGTATTTT.

This chain joins TRBV6-6 and TRBJ1-1, with D perhaps matching TRBD1 (6 bases). The CDR3 spans 16 residues. The V end was cut by 2 bases, the J end by 2 bases, with 15 bases between. The germline CDR1 and CDR2 sequences are MNHNY and SVGAGI (reference sequence). The CDR3, as DNA: TGTGCCAGCAGTTACCCTTACAGGGAGGGAAACACTGAAGCTTTCTTT. As protein: CASSYPYREGNTEAFF.

The CDR3 sequence is CAWNRGGVPFEEQFF. Written as DNA, the CDR3 is TGTGCCTGGAACAGGGGTGGTGTACCTTTTGAGGAGCAGTTCTTC. This rearrangement joins TRBV30 to TRBJ2-1; the match to TRBD1 covers 7 bases. V trimming: 4 bases; J trimming: 10 bases; junction bases outside the gene matches: 16. Germline CDR1 is GTSNPN and CDR2 is SVGIG (reference sequence). The CDR3 is 15 amino acids. The complete variable domain, with remaining parts taken from reference TRBV30 and TRBJ2-1, reads SQTIHQWPATLVQPVGSPLSLECTVEGTSNPNLYWYRQAAGRGLQLLFYSVGIGQISSEVPQNLSASRPQDRQFILSSKKLLLSDSGFYLCAWNRGGVPFEEQFFGPGTRLTVL.

This clone occurred once. V usage is TRBV10-1 and J usage is TRBJ1-1, with TRBD1 matching over 8 bases. The V gene end was trimmed by 2 bases and the J gene end by 4 bases; junction bases not matched to a gene: 3. This CDR3 has 14 residues. CDR1 and CDR2 from the germline V gene are WNHNN and SYGVQD (reference sequence). Here the CDR3 reads CASSERQGSTEAFF. Here the CDR3 DNA reads TGCGCCAGCAGTGAGAGACAGGGGAGCACTGAAGCTTTCTTT.

This chain uses TRBV9 with TRBJ2-7; tentatively, D is TRBD1 or TRBD2 (5 bases each). Germline lookup yields CDR1 SGDLS and CDR2 YYNGEE. The length of the CDR3 is 12 residues. V was shortened by 3 bases and J by 3 bases, with 7 bases between the two germline ends. CDR3 DNA: TGTGCCAGCAGCGGGGGGAGCTACGAGCAGTACTTC. It encodes CASSGGSYEQYF.

This sequence joins TRBV6-1 and TRBJ2-7; tentative D call: TRBD1 (5 bases). This CDR3 is 16 amino acids long. In germline, CDR1 is MNHNS, CDR2 SASEGT. Trimming left V 4 bases short and J 1 base short, with 17 bases between. This CDR3 is CASSASIGARSYEQYF. The CDR3 nucleotides are TGTGCCAGCAGTGCCTCCATAGGGGCGCGTTCCTACGAGCAGTACTTC.